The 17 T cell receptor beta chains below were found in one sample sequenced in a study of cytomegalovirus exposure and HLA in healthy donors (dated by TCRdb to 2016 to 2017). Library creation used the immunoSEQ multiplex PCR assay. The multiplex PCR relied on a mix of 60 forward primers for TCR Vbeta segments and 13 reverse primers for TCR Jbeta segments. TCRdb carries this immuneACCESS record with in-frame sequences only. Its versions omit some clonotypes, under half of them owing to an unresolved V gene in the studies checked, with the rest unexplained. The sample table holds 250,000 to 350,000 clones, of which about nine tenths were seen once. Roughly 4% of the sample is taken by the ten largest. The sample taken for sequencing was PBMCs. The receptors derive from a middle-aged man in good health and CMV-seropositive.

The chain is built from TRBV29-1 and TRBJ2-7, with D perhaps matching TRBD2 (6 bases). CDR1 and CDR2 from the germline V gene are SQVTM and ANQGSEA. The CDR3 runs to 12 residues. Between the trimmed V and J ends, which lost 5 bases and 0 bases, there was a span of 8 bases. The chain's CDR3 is CSVRGSSYEQYF. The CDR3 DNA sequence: TGCAGCGTTCGGGGGAGCTCCTACGAGCAGTACTTC.

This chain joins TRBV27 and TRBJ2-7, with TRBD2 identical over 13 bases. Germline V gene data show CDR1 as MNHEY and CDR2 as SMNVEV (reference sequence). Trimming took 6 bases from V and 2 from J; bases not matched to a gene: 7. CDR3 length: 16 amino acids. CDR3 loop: CASSGTSGTSPYEQYF. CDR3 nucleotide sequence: TGTGCCAGCAGCGGGACTAGCGGGACCAGCCCCTACGAGCAGTACTTC.

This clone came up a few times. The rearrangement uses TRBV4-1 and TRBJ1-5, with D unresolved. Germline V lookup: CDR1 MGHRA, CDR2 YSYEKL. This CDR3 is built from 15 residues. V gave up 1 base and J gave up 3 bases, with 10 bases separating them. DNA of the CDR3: TGCGCCAGCAGCCAAGTCTCGCGGCTCAATCAGCCCCAGCATTTT. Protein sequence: CASSQVSRLNQPQHF.

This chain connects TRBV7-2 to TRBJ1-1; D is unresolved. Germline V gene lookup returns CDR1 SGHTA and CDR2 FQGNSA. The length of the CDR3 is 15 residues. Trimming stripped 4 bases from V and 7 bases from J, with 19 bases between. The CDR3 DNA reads TGTGCCAGCAGCTATCAAAGTCGCCAGGTCGGTGAAGCTTTCTTT. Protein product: CASSYQSRQVGEAFF.

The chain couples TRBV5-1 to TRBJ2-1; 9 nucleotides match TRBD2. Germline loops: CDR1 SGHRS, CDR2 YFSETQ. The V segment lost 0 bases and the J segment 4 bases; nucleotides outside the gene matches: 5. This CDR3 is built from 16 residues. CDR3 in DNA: TGCGCCAGCAGCTTGGCCGGTAGCGGGAGTTACAATGAGCAGTTCTTC. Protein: CASSLAGSGSYNEQFF. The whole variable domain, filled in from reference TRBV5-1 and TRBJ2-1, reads KAGVTQTPRYLIKTRGQQVTLSCSPISGHRSVSWYQQTPGQGLQFLFEYFSETQRNKGNFPGRFSGRQFSNSRSEMNVSTLELGDSALYLCASSLAGSGSYNEQFFGPGTRLTVL.

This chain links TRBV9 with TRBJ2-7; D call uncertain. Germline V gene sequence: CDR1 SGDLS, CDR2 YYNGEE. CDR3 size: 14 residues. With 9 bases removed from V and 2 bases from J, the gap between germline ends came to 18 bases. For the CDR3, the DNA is TGTGCCACCACCGCGCGTCCCCCCACCTACGAGCAGTACTTC. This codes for CATTARPPTYEQYF.

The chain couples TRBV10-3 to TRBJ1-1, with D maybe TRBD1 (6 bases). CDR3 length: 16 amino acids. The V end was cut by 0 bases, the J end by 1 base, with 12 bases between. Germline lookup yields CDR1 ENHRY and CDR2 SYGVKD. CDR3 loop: CAISESIGGGNTEAFF. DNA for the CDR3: TGTGCCATCAGTGAGTCGATAGGGGGTGGGAACACTGAAGCTTTCTTT.

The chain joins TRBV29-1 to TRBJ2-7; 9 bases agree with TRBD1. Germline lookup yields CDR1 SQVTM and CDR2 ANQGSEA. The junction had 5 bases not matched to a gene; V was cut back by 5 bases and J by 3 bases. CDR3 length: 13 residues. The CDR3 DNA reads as TGCAGCGTTCAGTGGACAGGGGACTACGAGCAGTACTTC. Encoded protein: CSVQWTGDYEQYF.

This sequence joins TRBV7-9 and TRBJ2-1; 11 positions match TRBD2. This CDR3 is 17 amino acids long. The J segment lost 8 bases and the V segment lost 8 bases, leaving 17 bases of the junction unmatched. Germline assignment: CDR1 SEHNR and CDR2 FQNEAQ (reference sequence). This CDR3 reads CASPMVVAGGPLDEQFF. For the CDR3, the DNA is TGTGCCAGCCCCATGGTGGTAGCGGGAGGGCCGTTGGATGAGCAGTTCTTC.

The CDR3 region is CASSELRAGNQPQHF. The CDR3 region has the DNA TGTGCCAGCAGTGAGCTCAGGGCGGGCAATCAGCCCCAGCATTTT. The V gene is TRBV2, the J gene TRBJ1-5; tentatively, D is TRBD1 (5 bases). This CDR3 is built from 15 residues. CDR1 and CDR2 (germline): SNHLY, FYNNEI. Trimming removed 3 bases from V and 2 bases from J, with 11 bases in between.

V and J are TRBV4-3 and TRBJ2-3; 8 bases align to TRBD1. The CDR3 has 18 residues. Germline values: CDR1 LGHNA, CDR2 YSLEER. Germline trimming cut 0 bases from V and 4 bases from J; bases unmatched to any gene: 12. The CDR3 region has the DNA TGCGCCAGCAGCCAAGATCGATTCGGACAGGGATCCCCAGATACGCAGTATTTT. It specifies CASSQDRFGQGSPDTQYF.

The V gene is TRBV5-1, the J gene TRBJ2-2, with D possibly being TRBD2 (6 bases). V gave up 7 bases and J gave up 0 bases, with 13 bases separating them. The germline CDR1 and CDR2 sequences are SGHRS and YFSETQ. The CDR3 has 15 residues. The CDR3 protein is CASYPGTPNTGELFF. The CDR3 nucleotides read TGCGCCAGCTACCCCGGGACTCCGAACACCGGGGAGCTGTTTTTT.

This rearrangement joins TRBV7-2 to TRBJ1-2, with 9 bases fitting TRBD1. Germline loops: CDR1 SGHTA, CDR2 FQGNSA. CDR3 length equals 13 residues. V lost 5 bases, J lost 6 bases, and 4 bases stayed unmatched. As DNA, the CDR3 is TGTGCCAGCAGCCCTTGGGACAGGGATGGCTACACCTTC. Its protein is CASSPWDRDGYTF.

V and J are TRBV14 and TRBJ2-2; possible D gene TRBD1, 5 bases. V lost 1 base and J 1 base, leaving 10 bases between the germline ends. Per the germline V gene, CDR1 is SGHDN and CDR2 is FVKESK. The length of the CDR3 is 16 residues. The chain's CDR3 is CASSQVLGENTGELFF. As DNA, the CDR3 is TGTGCCAGCAGCCAAGTGTTAGGGGAGAACACCGGGGAGCTGTTTTTT.

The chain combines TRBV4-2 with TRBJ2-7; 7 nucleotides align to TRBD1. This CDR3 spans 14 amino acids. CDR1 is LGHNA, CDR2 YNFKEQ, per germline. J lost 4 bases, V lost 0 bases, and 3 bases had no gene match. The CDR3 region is CASSQEAGGYEQYF. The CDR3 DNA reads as TGTGCCAGCAGCCAAGAGGCAGGGGGTTACGAGCAGTACTTC.

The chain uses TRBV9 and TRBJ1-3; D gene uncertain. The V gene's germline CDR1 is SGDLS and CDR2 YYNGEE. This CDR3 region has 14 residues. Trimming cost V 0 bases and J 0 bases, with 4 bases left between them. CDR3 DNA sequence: TGTGCCAGCAGCGTAGACAGCTCTGGAAACACCATATATTTT. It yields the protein CASSVDSSGNTIYF. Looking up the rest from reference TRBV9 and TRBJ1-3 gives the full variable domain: DSGVTQTPKHLITATGQRVTLRCSPRSGDLSVYWYQQSLDQGLQFLIQYYNGEERAKGNILERFSAQQFPDLHSELNLSSLELGDSALYFCASSVDSSGNTIYFGEGSWLTVV.

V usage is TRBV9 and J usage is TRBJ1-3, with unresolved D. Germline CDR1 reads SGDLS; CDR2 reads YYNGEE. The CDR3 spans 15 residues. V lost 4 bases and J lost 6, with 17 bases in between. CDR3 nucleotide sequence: TGTGCCAGCAGCCCTCCTCAATCCGGTTCAAACACCATATATTTT. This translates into CASSPPQSGSNTIYF.